This passage covers 27 T cell receptor beta chains from one sample sequenced in a study of T cell responses to AZD1222 COVID-19 vaccine. TCRdb keeps only in-frame clones here, not all; method: immunoSEQ multiplex PCR. The sample carries 130,000 to 150,000 clones, roughly nine tenths recorded once. This material consisted of peripheral blood, taken on day 0 of AZD1222 vaccination. The receptors here all came from an adult in good health.

The V gene is TRBV9, the J gene TRBJ2-6; D ambiguous. Trimming took off 0 bases at V and 0 bases at J, with 10 bases between the two ends. CDR3 length: 17 amino acids. From germline, CDR1 is SGDLS and CDR2 YYNGEE. This chain's CDR3 is CASSVVPVDSGANVLTF. CDR3 nucleotide sequence: TGTGCCAGCAGCGTAGTTCCAGTGGACTCTGGGGCCAACGTCCTGACTTTC.

The chain has TRBV16 and TRBJ1-3; D ambiguous. This CDR3 has 18 residues. The germline CDR1 and CDR2 sequences are KGHSY and FQNENV. V was pared by 3 bases and J by 2 bases, with 20 bases between. The CDR3 nucleotides are TGTGCCAGCAGCCATAAACGGGCGGCAGCTGGTACTGGAAACACCATATATTTT. Its translation is CASSHKRAAAGTGNTIYF.

The V gene is TRBV15, the J gene TRBJ2-1; 8 bases are shared with TRBD2. The CDR3 length is 13 residues. The germline V gene has CDR1 LNHNV and CDR2 YYDKDF (reference sequence). With 6 bases clipped from V and 8 bases from J, the junction kept 6 bases outside the gene matches. The CDR3 reads CATRSGSLDEQFF. CDR3 sequence (DNA): TGTGCCACCAGGAGCGGGAGTTTAGATGAGCAGTTCTTC.

The J gene is TRBJ2-7, the V gene TRBV5-6, with D maybe TRBD2 (5 bases). V lost 7 bases to trimming and J lost 2 bases, with 16 bases between them. CDR3 length equals 14 residues. Germline values: CDR1 SGHDT, CDR2 YYEEEE. The CDR3 coding sequence is TGTGCCAGCCACCACCAGGACTCCCCCTACGAGCAGTACTTC. Encoded protein: CASHHQDSPYEQYF.

The genes are TRBV3-1 (or the pseudogene TRBV3-2) and TRBJ1-2, with D unclear. The CDR3 has 14 residues. The V gene lost 4 bases and the J gene lost 9 bases, with 18 bases spanning the gap. Germline V gene lookup returns CDR1 LGHDT and CDR2 YNNKEL (reference sequence). CDR3 protein: CASSRLTEVSSYTF. The CDR3 DNA reads as TGTGCCAGCAGCCGCCTCACCGAGGTTTCGAGCTACACCTTC.

CDR3 bases: TGTGCCAGCAGCTTCTCTGTGGGGACTAGCACAGATACGCAGTATTTT. It codes for CASSFSVGTSTDTQYF. V gene TRBV7-6 combines with J gene TRBJ2-3, with D perhaps matching TRBD2 (6 bases). Germline-derived CDR1 and CDR2 are SGHVS and FNYEAQ. The CDR3 sequence is 16 residues long. V lost 3 bases to trimming and J lost 0 bases, with 13 bases between them.

This chain uses TRBV12-5 with TRBJ1-6; a weak D match, TRBD1 (6 bases). Germline V gene sequence: CDR1 LGHNT, CDR2 FRNRAP. Trimming shortened V by 3 bases and J by 7 bases, and 13 bases separated the two germline ends. The CDR3 has 15 amino acids. The CDR3 coding sequence is TGTGCTAGTGGTTTTTCCGGGACACAGAATTCACCCCTCCACTTT. Translation gives CASGFSGTQNSPLHF.

This chain links TRBV5-6 with TRBJ2-7; TRBD2 matches 7 bases. This CDR3 is built from 14 residues. V lost 6 bases to trimming and J lost 2 bases; unmatched junction nucleotides: 8. The germline V gene encodes CDR1 SGHDT and CDR2 YYEEEE. The CDR3 is CASTRGTGTYEQYF. Written as DNA, the CDR3 is TGTGCCAGCACGCGGGGGACGGGGACCTACGAGCAGTACTTC.

This rearrangement joins TRBV6-5 to TRBJ2-2; 11 bases are shared with TRBD1. The V and J ends lost 2 bases and 10 bases, in that order; junction bases with no gene match: 3. The CDR3 consists of 14 residues. Per the germline V gene, CDR1 is MNHEY and CDR2 is SVGAGI. CDR3 in amino acids: CASSYRDRGSELFF. The CDR3 DNA sequence: TGTGCCAGCAGTTACCGGGACAGGGGGTCGGAGCTGTTTTTT.

This chain links TRBV19 with TRBJ2-3; D is unclear. Per germline, CDR1 LNHDA and CDR2 SQIVND (reference sequence). Deletions cut 3 bases from V and 8 bases from J, with 9 bases between. This CDR3 spans 12 amino acids. The CDR3 nucleotides read TGTGCCAGTAGTATTGGTGTAGGTACGCAGTATTTT. Protein product: CASSIGVGTQYF. Filled out from reference TRBV19 and TRBJ2-3, the complete variable domain reads DGGITQSPKYLFRKEGQNVTLSCEQNLNHDAMYWYRQDPGQGLRLIYYSQIVNDFQKGDIAEGYSVSREKKESFPLTVTSAQKNPTAFYLCASSIGVGTQYFGPGTRLTVL.

The gene calls are TRBV27 and TRBJ2-7; 10 bases agree with TRBD1. CDR1 and CDR2 from the germline V gene are MNHEY and SMNVEV (reference sequence). The CDR3 length is 14 residues. Unmatched junction bases numbered 4, after V lost 5 bases and J lost 3 bases. The DNA for the CDR3 is TGTGCCAGCAGTACCTGGACAGGGGGCTACGAGCAGTACTTC. Protein sequence: CASSTWTGGYEQYF.

This chain joins TRBV6-5 and TRBJ2-7; D is perhaps TRBD1 (6 bases). V was clipped by 8 bases and J by 0 bases, with 11 bases between them. The CDR3 has 13 residues. Per germline, CDR1 MNHEY and CDR2 SVGAGI. The CDR3 loop is CASGLQGSYEQYF. The CDR3 DNA reads TGTGCCAGCGGTCTACAGGGCTCCTACGAGCAGTACTTC.

This clone has a single count. The CDR3 nucleotides read TGTGCCAGCCGTTCGGGAGGAACAGGGGTGGCCGGGGAGCTGTTTTTT. It codes for CASRSGGTGVAGELFF. The chain couples TRBV28 to TRBJ2-2; D possibly uses TRBD1 or TRBD2 (7 bases each). CDR3 size: 16 residues. V was pared by 8 bases and J by 6 bases, with 22 bases between. Per the germline V gene, CDR1 is MDHEN and CDR2 is SYDVKM.

This clone came up once. V gene TRBV24-1 combines with J gene TRBJ2-7; the D is unclear. Germline lookup yields CDR1 KGHDR and CDR2 SFDVKD. The CDR3 runs to 13 residues. Trimming cost V 2 bases and J 2 bases, with 6 bases left between them. The CDR3 DNA is TGTGCCACCAGTGATTCGGCTCCCTACGAGCAGTACTTC. Translating it yields CATSDSAPYEQYF.

The chain couples TRBV9 to TRBJ2-6, with D tentatively TRBD1 (6 bases). V lost 3 bases and J lost 0, with 19 bases in between. The CDR3 totals 19 residues. The germline V gene encodes CDR1 SGDLS and CDR2 YYNGEE. The CDR3 loop reads CASSASTGIALSGANVLTF. The DNA for the CDR3 is TGTGCCAGCAGCGCCTCAACAGGGATAGCCCTCTCTGGGGCCAACGTCCTGACTTTC.

The CDR3 region has the DNA TGTGCCATCAGTGAGTTGTGGGGGAACACTGAAGCTTTCTTT. Residues: CAISELWGNTEAFF. The chain recombines TRBV10-3 with TRBJ1-1, with no clear D. The V end was cut by 1 base, the J end by 1 base, with 7 bases between. CDR3 length: 14 amino acids. Germline V CDR1 and CDR2: ENHRY, SYGVKD.

The rearrangement uses TRBV6-5 and TRBJ2-7; D may be TRBD2 (5 bases). V dropped 6 bases and J dropped 0 bases, with 12 bases sitting between them. CDR1 is MNHEY and CDR2 is SVGAGI in the germline V gene. The CDR3 totals 14 residues. CDR3 nucleotide sequence: TGTGCCAGCAGCCTACTAGGTACCTCCTACGAGCAGTACTTC. This sequence encodes CASSLLGTSYEQYF.

The chain recombines TRBV19 with TRBJ1-6; 7 positions match TRBD1. V lost 3 bases, J lost 1 base, and 9 bases stayed unmatched. The germline V gene encodes CDR1 LNHDA and CDR2 SQIVND (reference sequence). The CDR3 has 18 amino acids. The CDR3 protein is CASSIRPTGRSYNSPLHF. The CDR3 DNA follows: TGTGCCAGTAGTATCCGCCCGACAGGGAGGTCCTATAATTCACCCCTCCACTTT.

In the case of this clone: An end of the junction differs from the germline gene, which may be a read error. The chain joins TRBV19 to TRBJ1-3, with D perhaps matching TRBD1 (6 bases). Germline V gene lookup returns CDR1 LNHDA and CDR2 SQIVND (reference sequence). This CDR3 has 13 amino acids. The CDR3 DNA reads as TGTGCCAGTAGTAGAAGCTTCCGAACAGGGCCGGATTTT. Protein: CASSRSFRTGPDF.

The chain joins TRBV15 to TRBJ2-7, with a tentative D call TRBD2 (6 bases). The CDR3 runs to 15 residues. Trimming cost V 0 bases and J 4 bases, with 13 bases left between them. The germline gives CDR1 LNHNV, CDR2 YYDKDF (reference sequence). The CDR3 loop reads CATSRDPGGRYEQYF. The DNA for the CDR3 is TGTGCCACCAGCAGAGATCCCGGGGGTCGGTACGAGCAGTACTTC.

DNA for the CDR3: TGTGCCAGCAGCTCCCCTCAGACAGGGGAGGTTGATGGCTACACCTTC. This translates into CASSSPQTGEVDGYTF. V is TRBV5-6 and J is TRBJ1-2; 8 nucleotides line up with TRBD1. The ends lost 3 bases at V and 6 bases at J; junction bases unmatched: 13. Germline lookup yields CDR1 SGHDT and CDR2 YYEEEE. The CDR3 extends over 16 amino acids.

This chain uses TRBV4-3 with TRBJ2-6, with 7 positions matching TRBD1. The junction had 3 bases not matched to a gene; V was cut back by 3 bases and J by 1 base. Germline CDR1 and CDR2: LGHNA and YSLEER. This CDR3 spans 16 amino acids. The CDR3 DNA is TGCGCCAGCAGCCATCTACAGGGGTCTGGGGCCAACGTCCTGACTTTC. As protein: CASSHLQGSGANVLTF.

This chain uses TRBV4-2 with TRBJ2-7; D perhaps matches TRBD2 (6 bases). V dropped 0 bases and J dropped 4 bases, with 19 bases sitting between them. The CDR3 extends over 17 amino acids. In germline, CDR1 is LGHNA, CDR2 YNFKEQ. CDR3 sequence (DNA): TGTGCCAGCAGCCAAGACGGGGGTGCGGGGCTTATTTACGAGCAGTACTTC. Protein product: CASSQDGGAGLIYEQYF.

This clone appeared many times. This rearrangement joins TRBV4-3 to TRBJ1-1, with D uncertain. CDR1 and CDR2 from the germline V gene are LGHNA and YSLEER. V lost 5 bases and J 7 bases, leaving 14 bases between the germline ends. The CDR3 has 13 residues. The CDR3 loop is CASSFGTPGEAFF. The CDR3 DNA sequence: TGCGCCAGCAGCTTCGGCACCCCGGGTGAAGCTTTCTTT.

This chain links TRBV27 with TRBJ2-7; possibly TRBD2 for D (5 bases). Trimming cost V 1 base and J 0 bases, with 13 bases left between them. The CDR3 consists of 16 residues. Germline CDR1 and CDR2: MNHEY and SMNVEV (reference sequence). CDR3 loop: CASSLLALTSSYEQYF. The CDR3 DNA reads as TGTGCCAGCAGTTTATTGGCCCTAACTAGCTCCTACGAGCAGTACTTC.

This clone was detected only once. V gene TRBV11-3 combines with J gene TRBJ2-3; tentatively, D is TRBD1 (6 bases). The CDR3 has 16 amino acids. Germline CDR1 reads SGHNT; CDR2 reads YENEEA. Trimming took off 5 bases at V and 6 bases at J, with 21 bases between the two ends. The CDR3 sequence: CASSLRELTGSDTQYF. The CDR3 region has the DNA TGTGCCAGCAGCCTGAGAGAGCTTACAGGGTCTGATACGCAGTATTTT.

This chain links TRBV11-2 with TRBJ1-1; a weak D match, TRBD1 (5 bases). The CDR3 consists of 15 residues. V gave up 1 base and J gave up 0 bases, with 9 bases separating them. Germline-derived CDR1 and CDR2 are SGHAT and FQNNGV. This chain's CDR3 is CASSLGTGLNTEAFF. CDR3 DNA: TGTGCCAGCAGCTTAGGAACAGGATTGAACACTGAAGCTTTCTTT.